This T cell receptor (beta chain) was captured in a study of cytomegalovirus exposure and HLA in healthy donors. With respect to this clone: Its antigen is as yet unknown.

V was cut by 0 bases and J by 6 bases, with 13 bases left in between. CDR1 is SGHRS and CDR2 is YFSETQ in the germline V gene. The CDR3 covers 15 residues. PCR was performed using 60 Vbeta and 13 Jbeta primers. Some clones are missing from TCRdb's copy, which holds only in-frame ones; the method was immunoSEQ multiplex PCR. The sample holds around 110,000 clones, under 85% seen once. Study-level points and caveats: Cytomegalovirus-associated TCR beta chains were listed, numbering 150 to 200.

The receptor's source is a woman aged 18 to 35 in good health and CMV-seronegative. Input material: PBMCs. This chain connects TRBV5-1 to TRBJ2-1; D is possibly TRBD2 (5 bases). The chain's CDR3 is CASSLASASPNEQFF. The CDR3, as DNA: TGCGCCAGCAGCTTGGCCTCGGCTAGCCCCAATGAGCAGTTCTTC.